This TCR beta chain came from a study of CD8 T cell repertoires and HIV-1 epitope variants. Whole-study context: T cells were stimulated with Twenty-five Gag and Nef peptides separately. Epitopes were three Gag families plus Nef HW9 and YT9. Separate from the cultures, 1M uncultured T cells served as baseline.

Germline V gene sequence: CDR1 SGHKS, CDR2 YYEKEE (reference sequence). The CDR3 length is 12 residues. With 7 bases removed from V and 8 bases from J, the gap between germline ends came to 10 bases. Data came from immunoSEQ multiplex PCR; TCRdb stores just in-frame clones and leaves some out. This table holds about 5,800 clones, 65% to 70% found once. Whole-study results and caveats: The assay identified only TCR beta chains of antigen-proliferating T cells.

This clone has a handful of counts. The antigen remains undetermined. The sequencing sample was made of cultured CD8+ T cells derived from PBMCs. This receptor was obtained from a male donor with HIV. The chain recombines TRBV5-5 with TRBJ1-6; D not certain. This CDR3 is CASRWMDSPLHF. For the CDR3, the DNA is TGTGCCAGCCGTTGGATGGATTCACCCCTCCACTTT.